These T cell receptor beta chains were read from a single sample in a study of T cell responses to AZD1222 COVID-19 vaccine. Assay used: immunoSEQ multiplex PCR; TCRdb lists only in-frame clones, some missing. Of about 130,000 clones in the sample, 92% were seen once. This sample comprised peripheral blood, obtained 28 days after the second AZD1222 dose. The receptors derive from an adult who received the AZD1222 COVID-19 vaccine. Each CDR3 is given with its conserved first and last residue. A D gene is named only where the DNA matches it firmly. Only some rows state a clone size, as once, few, many or a class for expanded clones.

J,size,length,V,D,DNA,CDR3
TRBJ2-1,few,13,TRBV6-5,NA,TGTGCCAGCAGTTACTCGAGAGGGAATGAGCAGTTCTTC,CASSYSRGNEQFF
TRBJ2-7,NA,13,TRBV19,TRBD1,TGTGCCAGTAGTATCACAGGGGGCTACGAGCAGTACTTC,CASSITGGYEQYF
TRBJ2-7,NA,18,TRBV11-2,TRBD2,TGTGCCAGCAGCTTAGAACTAGGAGGGCTAGCGGGAGCCTACGAGCAGTACTTC,CASSLELGGLAGAYEQYF
TRBJ2-5,NA,14,TRBV6-2/TRBV6-3,NA,TGTGCCAGCAGTTACCCCGACCATCAAGAGACCCAGTACTTC,CASSYPDHQETQYF
TRBJ2-3,NA,14,TRBV5-1,NA,TGCGCCAGCAGCTTGGTAGGGGGGCGAGATACGCAGTATTTT,CASSLVGGRDTQYF
TRBJ1-5,NA,13,TRBV4-3,NA,TGCGCCAGCAGCCAAGATGCCAATTTGCCCCAGCATTTT,CASSQDANLPQHF
TRBJ2-5,once,19,TRBV7-9,TRBD2,TGTGCCAGCAGCTTAGCGCGGACTAGCGGGGGGGCGGACCAAGAGACCCAGTACTTC,CASSLARTSGGADQETQYF
TRBJ2-7,once,15,TRBV6-1,NA,TGTGCCAGCAGAGAAGGCCCCGCCCCAGTCTACGAGCAGTACTTC,CASREGPAPVYEQYF
TRBJ2-2,NA,18,TRBV6-6,TRBD1,TGTGCCAGCAGTCCGGACAGGGGGCGCACCATAAACACCGGGGAGCTGTTTTTT,CASSPDRGRTINTGELFF
TRBJ2-7,once,15,TRBV7-2,TRBD2,TGTGCCAGCAGCTCGACTAGCGGGATCGCCTACGAGCAGTACTTC,CASSSTSGIAYEQYF
TRBJ2-5,NA,14,TRBV7-6,NA,TGTGCCAGCGGGCGGAACAGGGGAGGCGAGACCCAGTACTTC,CASGRNRGGETQYF
TRBJ2-5,NA,15,TRBV6-5,NA,TGTGCCAGCAGTTACTCCCCGGGAATCCAAGAAACCCAGTACTTC,CASSYSPGIQETQYF
TRBJ2-1,NA,12,TRBV5-1,NA,TGCGCCAGCAGCTTAGGGGGAAATGAGCAGTTCTTC,CASSLGGNEQFF